This TCR beta chain was recorded in a study of T-cell memory formation after mild COVID-19. Turning to the study itself: The study found TCR clusters largely donor specific. Findings and limits, study-wide: The appearance of some responding clones in pre-infection memory suggested that cross-reactive memory joined.

Regarding this clonotype: The antigen is unknown.

The germline V gene encodes CDR1 DFQATT and CDR2 SNEGSKA (reference sequence). The CDR3 contains 12 residues. V was pared by 3 bases and J by 16 bases, with 19 bases between. Researchers used 5'RACE with constant-segment primers to make TCR alpha and TCR beta cDNA libraries that carry sample barcodes and UMIs. TCRdb itself ran the 5' RACE reads through MiXCR, one entry per CDR3 protein. In the table there are 150,000 to 200,000 distinct CDR3 sequences, about a fifth of which are singletons. The clonotype was recovered from a man between 18 and 29 years old who had mild COVID-19 (a few samples of this study predate the infection). Cell type and time point are not known. The sequenced sample consisted of PBMCs or a T cell subset sorted from them (not recorded which). The chain recombines TRBV20-1 with TRBJ2-1; D possibly corresponds to TRBD2 (6 bases). The CDR3 DNA reads TGCAGTGCTAGTCCGGGACTTCGGCCAGGTTTCTTC. Protein product: CSASPGLRPGFF.